This is a list of T cell receptor beta chains from one sample in a study of shared clonotypes between healthy human individuals. Data came from immunoSEQ multiplex PCR; TCRdb stores just in-frame clones and leaves some out. The sample yields 2 million to 2.5 million clones, under 97% seen once. The sequenced sample was naive CD4+ T cells sorted from blood. These receptors all stem from a man between 18 and 29 years old in good health. CDR3s include the opening cysteine and the closing phenylalanine or tryptophan. D genes are given only for firm matches. Where a row states a size, it is once, few, many or the class of an expanded clone; other rows omit it.

>TRBD2|NA|TRBJ2-1|TRBV25-1
CASSPTGLVNEQFF
TGTGCCAGCAGCCCTACGGGACTAGTAAATGAGCAGTTCTTC
>NA|once|TRBJ1-1|TRBV7-8
CASSSSRGTEAFF
TGTGCCAGCAGCTCCTCCCGGGGGACTGAAGCTTTCTTT
>NA|once|TRBJ1-2|TRBV29-1
CSVVSANYGYTF
TGCAGCGTTGTTTCTGCTAACTATGGCTACACCTTC
>NA|NA|TRBJ1-4|TRBV5-1
CASAPLGVGTNEKLFF
TGCGCCAGCGCCCCCTTGGGGGTAGGAACTAATGAAAAACTGTTTTTT
>TRBD1|NA|TRBJ1-2|TRBV5-8
CASRTRQGGEYGYTF
TGTGCCAGCAGAACCCGACAGGGCGGAGAGTATGGCTACACCTTC
>NA|NA|TRBJ2-7|TRBV5-1
CASSLEITSHEQYF
TGCGCCAGCAGCTTGGAAATCACTTCGCACGAGCAGTACTTC
>NA|NA|TRBJ1-1|TRBV19
CASHRTRTEAFF
TGTGCCAGCCACAGGACCCGCACTGAAGCTTTCTTT
>NA|once|TRBJ1-5|TRBV2
CASRTSGAGHQPQHF
TGTGCCAGCAGGACCTCGGGGGCTGGGCATCAGCCCCAGCATTTT
>NA|NA|TRBJ2-1|TRBV5-1
CASSSTFAEQFF
TGCGCCAGCAGCTCTACTTTCGCGGAGCAGTTCTTC
>TRBD1|few|TRBJ2-7|TRBV4-1
CASSRDSLTYEQYF
TGCGCCAGCAGCCGGGACAGCCTTACCTACGAGCAGTACTTC
>NA|NA|TRBJ2-7|TRBV14
CASSQTDSPEQYF
TGTGCCAGCAGCCAAACGGACAGTCCGGAGCAGTACTTC
>TRBD2|NA|TRBJ2-5|TRBV11-2
CASSLVMGLAGIKETQYF
TGTGCCAGCAGCTTAGTAATGGGACTAGCGGGAATAAAAGAGACCCAGTACTTC
>NA|once|TRBJ1-1|TRBV5-6
CASSLGYPETEAFF
TGTGCCAGCAGCTTGGGATACCCCGAGACTGAAGCTTTCTTT
>NA|NA|TRBJ1-6|TRBV5-1
CASSLEPDSPLHF
TGCGCCAGCAGCTTGGAGCCGGATTCACCCCTCCACTTT
>NA|NA|TRBJ1-1|TRBV27
CASSFGQARTEAFF
TGTGCCAGCAGTTTTGGGCAGGCCCGGACTGAAGCTTTCTTT
>NA|NA|TRBJ2-5|TRBV6-5
CASFRDHQETQYF
TGTGCCAGCTTCCGGGACCACCAAGAGACCCAGTACTTC
>NA|once|TRBJ2-2|TRBV9
CASSVAGSDTGELFF
TGTGCCAGCAGCGTAGCCGGTTCTGACACCGGGGAGCTGTTTTTT
>NA|NA|TRBJ2-1|TRBV6-6
CASSLTRFNEQFF
TGTGCCAGCAGCCTGACTAGGTTCAATGAGCAGTTCTTC
>NA|NA|TRBJ2-7|TRBV29-1
CSVEGRAYEQYF
TGCAGCGTTGAGGGAAGGGCTTACGAGCAGTACTTC
>TRBD2|NA|TRBJ2-7|TRBV6-5
CASSRPGLASYEQYF
TGTGCCAGCAGTCGACCGGGACTAGCCTCCTACGAGCAGTACTTC
>NA|NA|TRBJ2-7|TRBV28
CASRPGTAGYEQYF
TGTGCCAGCAGGCCAGGGACGGCAGGTTACGAGCAGTACTTC
>NA|NA|TRBJ2-3|TRBV7-2
CASSLGAGNLYF
TGTGCCAGCAGCTTAGGTGCAGGGAATTTGTATTTT
>NA|once|TRBJ2-5|TRBV11-2
CASSLGLPETQYF
TGTGCCAGCAGCTTAGGGCTGCCAGAGACCCAGTACTTC
>NA|NA|TRBJ2-6|TRBV2
CASSEEQAGANVLTF
TGTGCCAGCAGTGAAGAGCAGGCAGGGGCCAACGTCCTGACTTTC
>NA|NA|TRBJ1-2|TRBV28
CASSLGLSGGYTF
TGTGCCAGCAGTTTAGGCCTAAGCGGTGGCTACACCTTC
>NA|once|TRBJ2-7|TRBV10-3
CAISSTDYEQYF
TGTGCCATATCCTCCACGGACTACGAGCAGTACTTC
>NA|NA|TRBJ1-1|TRBV10-1
CASSANLNTEAFF
TGCGCCAGCAGTGCTAACCTGAACACTGAAGCTTTCTTT
>NA|once|TRBJ1-1|TRBV10-3
CAISDPGSSTEAFF
TGTGCCATCAGTGACCCGGGATCGAGCACTGAAGCTTTCTTT
>NA|NA|TRBJ1-6|TRBV18
CASSPNEQGPSPLHF
TGTGCCAGCTCACCAAATGAACAGGGTCCTTCACCCCTCCACTTT
>TRBD1|NA|TRBJ1-5|TRBV5-1
CASSLGQNQPQHF
TGCGCCAGCAGCCTGGGACAGAATCAGCCCCAGCATTTT
>NA|NA|TRBJ2-7|TRBV5-4
CASSLGAFYEQYF
TGTGCCAGCAGCCTAGGGGCCTTCTACGAGCAGTACTTC
>TRBD1|NA|TRBJ1-1|TRBV25-1
CASSDPGGDTEAFF
TGTGCCAGCAGTGACCCAGGGGGGGACACTGAAGCTTTCTTT
>TRBD1|NA|TRBJ1-5|TRBV4-1
CASSQGIIRQGFHSNQPQHF
TGCGCCAGCAGCCAAGGAATCATCCGACAGGGTTTTCATAGCAATCAGCCCCAGCATTTT
>TRBD1|NA|TRBJ1-1|TRBV7-2
CASSPRRTGGNTEAFF
TGTGCCAGCTCCCCCCGACGGACAGGGGGCAACACTGAAGCTTTCTTT
>NA|NA|TRBJ1-2|TRBV2
CASSDSGVDGYTF
TGTGCCAGCAGTGACAGTGGGGTGGATGGCTACACCTTC
>NA|NA|TRBJ1-6|TRBV19
CASSRDRDSPLHF
TGTGCCAGTAGTAGGGATCGGGATTCACCCCTCCACTTT
>NA|NA|TRBJ2-7|TRBV21-1
CASSSRTPYEQYF
TGTGCCAGCAGCTCTCGGACACCCTACGAGCAGTACTTC
>NA|NA|TRBJ1-1|TRBV10-3
CAISESDRGANTEAFF
TGTGCCATCAGTGAGTCCGATAGGGGGGCGAACACTGAAGCTTTCTTT
>NA|NA|TRBJ2-7|TRBV18
CASSPATRTYEQYF
TGTGCCAGCTCACCCGCAACCCGAACCTACGAGCAGTACTTC
>TRBD1|NA|TRBJ2-7|TRBV5-1
CASTGTGGSYEQYF
TGCGCCAGCACCGGGACAGGGGGCTCCTACGAGCAGTACTTC